This T cell receptor (beta chain) emerged from a study of PD-1 blockade in classical Hodgkin lymphoma. Broader study findings: With respect to the repertoire differences, their causes, possibly disease activity or prior therapy, remain undefined. CD4+ TCR diversity, unlike CD8+, rose significantly by C4D1. Baseline diversity in complete responders resembled that of newly diagnosed patients.

Trimming removed 3 bases from V and 6 bases from J, with 14 bases in between. Germline V lookup: CDR1 SNHLY, CDR2 FYNNEI. The CDR3 consists of 14 residues. Each and every patient relapsed after autologous stem cell transplantation, and patients got differing brentuximab vedotin exposure. Best response was recorded as complete response, partial response or progressive disease. Repertoires were generated with immunoSEQ multiplex PCR, while TCRdb's copy carries only in-frame clones and drops some. The sample lists 11,000 to 15,000 clones, roughly 80% occurring once. Of note for this clone: Its antigen remains unidentified.

This chain links TRBV2 with TRBJ2-5; possible D gene TRBD2, 5 bases. The TCR originated in a human donor with classical Hodgkin lymphoma. Sequences were derived from peripheral blood mononuclear cells (PBMCs), sampled at baseline. Here the CDR3 reads CASSEQEGAKTQYF. The CDR3 region has the DNA TGTGCCAGCAGTGAGCAAGAGGGCGCGAAGACCCAGTACTTC.